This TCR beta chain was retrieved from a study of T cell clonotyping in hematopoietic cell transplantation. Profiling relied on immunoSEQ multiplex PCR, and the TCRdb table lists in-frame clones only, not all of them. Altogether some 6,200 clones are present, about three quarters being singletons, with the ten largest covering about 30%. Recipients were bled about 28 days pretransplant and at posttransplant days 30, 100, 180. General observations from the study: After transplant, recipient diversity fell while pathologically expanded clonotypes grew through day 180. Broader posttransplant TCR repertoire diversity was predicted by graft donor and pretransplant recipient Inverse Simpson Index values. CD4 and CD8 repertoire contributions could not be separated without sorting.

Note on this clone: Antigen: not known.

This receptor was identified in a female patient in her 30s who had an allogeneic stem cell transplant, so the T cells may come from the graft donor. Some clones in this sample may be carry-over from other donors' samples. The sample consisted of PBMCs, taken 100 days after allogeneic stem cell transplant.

The CDR3: CASSLGAGGNQPQHF. In DNA form, the CDR3 reads TGTGCCAGCAGTCTTGGAGCAGGGGGCAATCAGCCCCAGCATTTT. This chain uses TRBV2 with TRBJ1-5; D may be TRBD1 (6 bases). In germline, CDR1 is SNHLY, CDR2 FYNNEI. CDR3 size: 15 residues. The V end was cut by 5 bases, the J end by 2 bases, with 13 bases between.